The source of this T cell receptor beta chain is a study of blood T cell repertoires in COVID-19. This clone appeared a few times. Per germline, CDR1 SGHNT and CDR2 YENEEA. V gave up 3 bases and J gave up 1 base, with 9 bases separating them. The CDR3 has 14 residues. Original processing methods: Estimated nucleated cell counts came from reference gene primer amplification. Using immunoSEQ multiplex PCR, the repertoire was profiled, and TCRdb retains in-frame clones only, with some absent. D and trimming come from the DNA, and the V and J calls and clone size come from that table. The data contain around 23,000 clones, approximately 75% of them singletons.

The receptor's source is a man aged 45 to 65 with COVID-19, enrolled during active disease. The specimen sequenced was peripheral blood. The V call is TRBV11-3, the J call TRBJ1-1; D is perhaps TRBD1 (6 bases). DNA for the CDR3: TGTGCCAGCAGCTTTCTACAGGGGAACACTGAAGCTTTCTTT. This encodes CASSFLQGNTEAFF.